This TCR beta chain was documented in a study of cytomegalovirus exposure and HLA in healthy donors. Study-wide points: The classifier reportedly diagnosed cytomegalovirus status with high sensitivity and specificity. Common viral pathogens seemed to be connected with several of the most significant clusters, according to a later analysis. TCR beta sequences reportedly predicted the HLA-A and HLA-B alleles of most subjects accurately. Sequencing artifact likely explains a cluster of highly shared sequence variants.

Vbeta (60) and Jbeta (13) primers were used in the PCR. Profiled with immunoSEQ multiplex PCR; TCRdb holds only in-frame clones, not every one. The sample records 90,000 to 140,000 clones, roughly 15% being singletons. This CDR3 is 12 amino acids long. Deletions cut 3 bases from V and 3 bases from J, with 7 bases between. Germline V gene sequence: CDR1 SGHRS, CDR2 YFSETQ. A note on this clone: The antigen is not known.

Sequencing used PBMCs. The chain carries TRBV5-1 and TRBJ2-7; weak D call: TRBD2 (5 bases). The sequence was collected from a female donor in good health and CMV-seronegative. The CDR3 DNA is TGCGCCAGCAGCTACCGGGACTACGAGCAGTACTTC. Translation gives CASSYRDYEQYF.